This entry features one TCR beta chain sequence. This specimen belongs to a study of blood T cell repertoires in COVID-19. Looking at the study overall: Researchers got acute and convalescent COVID-19 samples from the United States, Italy and Spain. From T cells, B-cell-depleted T cells, or PBMCs came the material, which was cDNA or gDNA.

Followed longitudinally, the Seattle patients had been enrolled during active infection. The ends lost 8 bases at V and 8 bases at J; junction bases unmatched: 13. Germline V gene data show CDR1 as SGHRS and CDR2 as YFSETQ. The CDR3 has 14 residues. Sequencing used immunoSEQ multiplex PCR; TCRdb keeps in-frame clones, though not all of them. The top ten clones hold about 2.1% of a sample with roughly 410,000 clones, 70% to 90% of them seen once. This sequence joins TRBV5-1 and TRBJ2-1, with 7 bases identical to TRBD2. This sequence originates from a woman aged 55-69 years with COVID-19, enrolled during active disease. Material: peripheral blood. The CDR3 loop is CASSERGRSDEQFF. CDR3 in DNA: TGCGCCAGTTCCGAGCGGGGTCGTTCGGATGAGCAGTTCTTC.